Following are 14 T cell receptor delta chains from one sample sequenced in a study of γδ T cells in repeated Plasmodium falciparum infection (dated by TCRdb to 2020 to 2023). Receptor libraries were prepared by multiplex PCR. TCRdb records Illumina MiSeq as the sequencer. With CATT, TCRdb called clones again from the public reads; duplicate DNA rows were later joined. The table for this sample lists 85,000 to 95,000 delta-chain clones; 1.4% of them were counted only once. Together, the top ten hold just under 9% of the sample. For bulk TCR repertoire analysis, Vgamma9/Vdelta2+ and Vdelta2-negative gammadelta T cell populations were isolated by flow sorting from peripheral blood mononuclear cells. The sample comprised gamma-delta T cells from blood. The receptor set was obtained from a pool of human donors (malaria-infected and uninfected, not separated).

This clone showed up just a few times. The translation of this DNA and the TCRdb protein of a much larger clone differ at residue 17, probably owing to a read error; the protein shown here is translated from the DNA. Here the V gene is TRDV2, but the J gene went uncalled; TRDD3 is the table's D call, not checked against the DNA. The CDR3 runs 19 residues. CDR1 and CDR2 (germline): GEAIGNYY, EKD. CDR3 coding DNA: TGTGCCTGTGACACCGTTCTGGGGGATAGATCCTGGGACACCCGACAGACGTTTTTC. Amino acids: CACDTVLGDRSWDTRQTFF.

This clone was seen repeatedly, ten times or more. The V and J genes are TRDV1 and TRDJ1; TRDD3 matches at 7 bases. Trimming cost V 5 bases and J 0 bases; bases outside gene matches: 21. The CDR3 extends over 20 amino acids. Germline V lookup: CDR1 TSWWSYY, CDR2 QGS. The CDR3 reads CALGNRKFRTGDSNTDKLIF. CDR3 DNA: TGTGCTCTTGGGAACCGAAAGTTTCGTACTGGGGATTCCAACACCGATAAACTCATCTTT.

On this clone itself: A far larger clone is off by one base, so a read error is likely. Different DNA sequences within this sample yield the same CDR3. V gene TRDV2 combines with J gene TRDJ1; 9 bases match TRDD2. TCRdb lists no J gene, so it was determined here by aligning the DNA to germline. The CDR3 length is 14 residues. Per germline, CDR1 GEAIGNYY and CDR2 EKD. In DNA form, the CDR3 reads TGTGCTTGTGACACCCTTCCTACTGCCGATAAACTCATCTTT. This translates into CACDTLPTADKLIF.

Points on this clone: A far larger clone is just one base off, so this is likely a read error. The sample carries other DNA sequences with the same CDR3. V and J are TRDV2 and TRDJ1; no reliable D call. TCRdb lists no J gene, so it was determined here by aligning the DNA to germline. Trimming stripped 1 base from V and 0 bases from J, with 35 bases between. The CDR3 is 23 residues long. The germline gives CDR1 GEAIGNYY, CDR2 EKD. In DNA form, the CDR3 reads TGTGCCTGTGACACTGGTAAGCCGGTTGGACCTCCGACAGCACCACACAACACCGATAAACTCATCTTT. It codes for CACDTGKPVGPPTAPHNTDKLIF.

The table lists this clone with a few counts. The TCRdb record carries a much larger clone's protein, which differs from this DNA's translation at residue 8; a read error is the likely cause, and the protein listed here is the DNA translation. The chain links TRDV2 to TRDJ1; 7 bases are a match to TRDD3. Here the J gene was assigned by germline matching of the DNA, as TCRdb has none. This CDR3 has 19 residues. The trim removed 2 bases at V and 8 bases at J, leaving 25 bases unmatched. Germline assignment: CDR1 GEAIGNYY and CDR2 EKD. CDR3 protein: CACDKLGGSPTLQSDKLIF. Here the CDR3 DNA reads TGTGCCTGTGACAAGCTGGGGGGCTCACCAACTCTCCAAAGTGACAAACTCATCTTT.

This clone appeared a few times. This probably arose from a read error, given a far larger clone one base away. The sample carries other DNA sequences with the same CDR3. This sequence joins TRDV2 and TRDJ1, with a tentative D call TRDD3 (6 bases). Since TCRdb gives no J gene, matching the DNA to germline was used here to assign it. This CDR3 is 16 amino acids long. Germline CDR1 reads GEAIGNYY; CDR2 reads EKD. The CDR3 reads CACDTGIYRITDKLIF. The CDR3, as DNA: TGTGCTTGTGACACGGGGATTTATAGGATCACCGATAAACTCATCTTT.

This clone was seen more than once but under ten times. It differs at one base from a far larger clone, so likely a read error. Other DNA sequences of this sample code for an identical CDR3. V is TRDV1 and J is TRDJ1; D is undetermined. TCRdb offers no J gene call, so here the DNA was matched to germline to obtain one. V lost 3 bases and J 4 bases, leaving 15 bases between the germline ends. Germline values: CDR1 TSWWSYY, CDR2 QGS. This CDR3 is built from 15 residues. The CDR3 DNA reads TGTGCTCTTGGGGACCTCCACCATGGAGGCGATAAACTCATCTTT. Translated, it gives CALGDLHHGGDKLIF.

This clone was counted a few times. Given a far larger clone just one base away, this is likely a sequencing read error. The same CDR3 can be traced to other DNA sequences in this sample. The V gene is TRDV1, the J gene TRDJ1; TRDD3 might be the D (7 bases). V shed 0 bases and J shed 8 bases, with 34 bases lying between them. CDR1 and CDR2 from the germline V gene are TSWWSYY and QGS. The CDR3 consists of 21 residues. Here the CDR3 reads CALGELLLRGSGGLSPHKLIF. The CDR3 DNA is TGTGCTCTTGGGGAACTACTCCTACGTGGCTCTGGGGGCCTCTCCCCCCACAAACTCATCTTT.

With regard to this clone: A far bigger clonotype differs at one base, so this is likely a read error. Within the sample, other DNA sequences also encode this same CDR3. The V gene is TRDV3; the J gene was not called; the table's D call, TRDD3, has no DNA check behind it. CDR1 and CDR2 (germline): TVYSNPD, GDNSRS (reference sequence). The CDR3 is made up of 22 amino acids. The CDR3, as DNA: TGTGCCTTTTATCCGGTCCCCTCACTAAAAAGGGGATACCTCAGCTACACCGATAAACTCATCTTC. Its translation: CAFYPVPSLKRGYLSYTDKLIF.

A word on this clone: TCRdb's listed protein matches a much larger clone and diverges from this DNA's translation at residue 13, likely through a read error; the protein shown comes from the DNA. The chain uses TRDV1 and TRDJ1; no clear D gene. CDR3 length equals 15 residues. CDR1 is TSWWSYY and CDR2 is QGS in the germline V gene. CDR3 region: CALGERSRHTDKPIF. The CDR3 DNA sequence: TGTGCTCTTGGGGAAAGGTCAAGACACACCGATAAACCCATCTTT.

Note on this clone: The translation of this DNA and the TCRdb protein of a much larger clone differ at residue 19, probably owing to a read error; the protein shown here is translated from the DNA. V gene assignment gives TRDV1, but the J gene was left uncalled; the table's D gene call, TRDD3, was not cross checked with the DNA. The CDR3 is made up of 20 amino acids. From germline, CDR1 is TSWWSYY and CDR2 QGS. The CDR3 bases are TGTGCTCTTGGGGAACAAAGGGGCTCCCCACGATGGGATAAAGCCGATAAACTCACCTTT. Its protein product is CALGEQRGSPRWDKADKLTF.

This clone appeared a few times. A far larger clone is just one base off, so this is likely a read error. Other DNA sequences in this sample translate to the same CDR3. The rearrangement joins TRDV2 to TRDJ1; D might be TRDD3 (6 bases). Here the J gene was assigned by germline matching of the DNA, as TCRdb has none. The V gene lost 7 bases and the J gene lost 2 bases, with 40 bases spanning the gap. In germline, CDR1 is GEAIGNYY, CDR2 EKD. The CDR3 runs to 22 residues. CDR3 region: CACDPRAPYGGKEPPRTDKLIF. The CDR3 DNA reads TGTGCCTGCGACCCCAGGGCCCCTTATGGGGGGAAAGAGCCACCGAGGACCGATAAACTCATCTTT.

A remark on this clone: TCRdb's listed protein matches a much larger clone and diverges from this DNA's translation at residue 11, likely through a read error; the protein shown comes from the DNA. The V call is TRDV1, the J call TRDJ1; TRDD3 matches at 10 bases. The CDR3 runs to 20 residues. The ends lost 0 bases at V and 3 bases at J; junction bases unmatched: 16. The germline gives CDR1 TSWWSYY, CDR2 QGS. CDR3: CALGELILSLRGIRPDKLIF. The DNA of the CDR3 is TGTGCTCTTGGGGAACTGATCCTCTCCCTCCGGGGGATACGACCCGATAAACTCATCTTT.

To note about this clone: TCRdb's entry gives the protein of a much larger clone, which mismatches this DNA's translation at residue 8, likely from a read error; the protein reported here is translated from the DNA. The gene calls are TRDV1 and TRDJ1; TRDD2 agrees at 7 bases. The CDR3 length is 14 residues. In germline, CDR1 is TSWWSYY, CDR2 QGS. V gave up 3 bases and J gave up 1 base; unmatched junction bases: 2. This CDR3 is CALGDLPPTDKLIF. The CDR3 coding sequence is TGTGCTCTTGGGGACCTTCCTCCCACCGATAAACTCATCTTT.